Shown below are 7 T cell receptor beta chains from a single sample sequenced in a study of blood T cell repertoires in COVID-19. The data were produced by immunoSEQ multiplex PCR, yet TCRdb's version contains in-frame clones alone and is incomplete. The repertoire holds roughly 100,000 clones, with about 88% as singletons. The sample comprised peripheral blood. These receptors came from a human donor in a cohort sampled during active COVID-19.

The chain couples TRBV29-1 to TRBJ1-2, with D possibly TRBD1 on 6 matching bases. The CDR3 is 11 residues long. Germline CDR1 is SQVTM and CDR2 is ANQGSEA. Trimming took off 4 bases at V and 5 bases at J, with 8 bases between the two ends. DNA for the CDR3: TGCAGCGTTGGGGACAATTATGGCTACACCTTC. Its protein is CSVGDNYGYTF.

This clone was recorded once. CDR3 DNA sequence: TGTGCCAGCAGCCAAGAGGTTATAGGGGCCCGACAGCCCCAGCATTTT. This gives the protein CASSQEVIGARQPQHF. The chain uses TRBV4-2 and TRBJ1-5; a possible D gene is TRBD1 (5 bases). Per germline, CDR1 LGHNA and CDR2 YNFKEQ. The CDR3 loop spans 16 amino acids. Trimming pared 0 bases from V and 7 bases from J, leaving 16 bases between.

The rearrangement joins TRBV6-2 or TRBV6-3 to TRBJ2-3; 7 positions match TRBD2. This CDR3 spans 16 amino acids. Germline CDR1 is MNHEY and CDR2 is SVGEGT. V lost 2 bases to trimming and J lost 0 bases; unmatched junction nucleotides: 5. This chain's CDR3 is CASSYGRGLSTDTQYF. In nucleotides, the CDR3 is TGTGCCAGCAGTTACGGGAGGGGCCTCAGCACAGATACGCAGTATTTT.

The chain employs TRBV19 and TRBJ2-6; D is unresolved. Germline CDR1 is LNHDA and CDR2 is SQIVND (reference sequence). The CDR3 totals 16 residues. Trimming shortened V by 4 bases and J by 0 bases, and 10 bases separated the two germline ends. The CDR3 region has the DNA TGTGCCAGTAGTAATGCCCGAGTCTCTGGGGCCAACGTCCTGACTTTC. This gives the protein CASSNARVSGANVLTF. Variable domain in full (rest from reference TRBV19 and TRBJ2-6): DGGITQSPKYLFRKEGQNVTLSCEQNLNHDAMYWYRQDPGQGLRLIYYSQIVNDFQKGDIAEGYSVSREKKESFPLTVTSAQKNPTAFYLCASSNARVSGANVLTFGAGSRLTVL.

The chain carries TRBV29-1 and TRBJ1-1, with 9 bases identical to TRBD1. J was trimmed by 4 bases and V by 3 bases; bases with no gene match: 3. CDR3 length equals 13 residues. Germline lookup yields CDR1 SQVTM and CDR2 ANQGSEA. The CDR3 region is CSVEMTGGTEAFF. DNA of the CDR3: TGCAGCGTTGAGATGACAGGGGGCACTGAAGCTTTCTTT.

The chain links TRBV6-2 or TRBV6-3 to TRBJ2-7; 8 bases are a match to TRBD2. The CDR3 covers 15 residues. J lost 1 base, V lost 2 bases, and 4 bases had no gene match. The germline gives CDR1 MNHEY, CDR2 SVGEGT. In DNA, the CDR3 is TGTGCCAGCAGTTACCAGCGGGGGATGTCCTACGAGCAGTACTTC. Translating gives CASSYQRGMSYEQYF.

The J gene is TRBJ1-2, the V gene TRBV19; D call uncertain. V was cut by 3 bases and J by 6 bases, with 11 bases left in between. From germline, CDR1 is LNHDA and CDR2 SQIVND (reference sequence). The CDR3 totals 13 residues. The chain's CDR3 is CASSIRVIDGYTF. In nucleotides, the CDR3 is TGTGCCAGTAGTATCCGGGTCATCGATGGCTACACCTTC.